The 3 T cell receptor beta chains presented below share a single source sample, sequenced in a study of cytomegalovirus exposure and HLA in healthy donors. Use of 60 Vbeta and 13 Jbeta primers characterized the PCR. Profiled with immunoSEQ multiplex PCR; TCRdb holds only in-frame clones, not every one. The table lists about 95,000 clones, around 82% of them singletons. Sequenced input: PBMCs. The receptor set was obtained from a man aged 25 to 45 in good health and CMV-seropositive.

The chain is built from TRBV19 and TRBJ2-1; D remains unclear. CDR3 length: 12 residues. V shed 5 bases and J shed 10 bases, with 12 bases lying between them. Germline V CDR1 and CDR2: LNHDA, SQIVND (reference sequence). CDR3 sequence: CASSPRGVEQFF. DNA for the CDR3: TGTGCCAGTAGTCCCCGCGGTGTGGAGCAGTTCTTC.

The gene calls are TRBV27 and TRBJ1-1; the D gene is possibly TRBD1 (5 bases). Germline V gene sequence: CDR1 MNHEY, CDR2 SMNVEV (reference sequence). V was clipped by 5 bases and J by 1 base, with 8 bases between them. This CDR3 is built from 13 residues. CDR3 coding DNA: TGTGCCAGCAGTAAAACAGGGAACACTGAAGCTTTCTTT. Translating gives CASSKTGNTEAFF.

The rearrangement links TRBV10-1 to TRBJ2-7; 8 bases fit TRBD1. The CDR3 has 14 amino acids. CDR1 is WNHNN, CDR2 SYGVQD, per germline (reference sequence). The V segment lost 6 bases and the J segment 3 bases; nucleotides outside the gene matches: 7. The CDR3 sequence: CASSLTGEVYEQYF. In DNA form, the CDR3 reads TGCGCCAGCAGCCTGACAGGGGAAGTCTACGAGCAGTACTTC.